A single sample gave rise to the 17 T cell receptor beta chains below, sequenced in a study of chemoradiotherapy in HPV16-positive cancers. Sequencing used immunoSEQ multiplex PCR; TCRdb keeps in-frame clones, though not all of them. The table includes 14,000 or so clones, roughly nine tenths detected once. Sequenced here: tumor tissue, sampled from a patient who underwent chemoradiotherapy. These receptors all come from a human donor with HPV-associated anogenital cancer.

This chain joins TRBV19 and TRBJ2-3; 11 bases fit TRBD2. The CDR3 runs to 18 residues. Germline CDR1 is LNHDA and CDR2 is SQIVND (reference sequence). With V trimmed by 0 bases and J by 0 bases, 5 bases remained unmatched. CDR3 sequence reads: CASSIDWVAGGSTDTQYF. CDR3 bases: TGTGCCAGTAGTATAGATTGGGTAGCGGGGGGGAGCACAGATACGCAGTATTTT. Combining the CDR3 with reference TRBV19 and TRBJ2-3 gives the whole variable domain DGGITQSPKYLFRKEGQNVTLSCEQNLNHDAMYWYRQDPGQGLRLIYYSQIVNDFQKGDIAEGYSVSREKKESFPLTVTSAQKNPTAFYLCASSIDWVAGGSTDTQYFGPGTRLTVL.

The chain employs TRBV5-6 and TRBJ2-7; no clear D gene. The CDR3 runs to 13 residues. Deletions cut 4 bases from V and 2 bases from J, with 10 bases between. Germline values: CDR1 SGHDT, CDR2 YYEEEE. The CDR3 sequence: CASSRTATYEQYF. CDR3 sequence (DNA): TGTGCCAGCAGCCGGACCGCTACCTACGAGCAGTACTTC.

The rearrangement links TRBV30 to TRBJ1-1, with a tentative D call TRBD1 (6 bases). Trimming stripped 1 base from V and 9 bases from J, with 12 bases between. Germline V gives CDR1 GTSNPN, CDR2 SVGIG (reference sequence). This CDR3 region has 12 residues. CDR3 bases: TGTGCCTGGAGTGCCGACAGGACCAAAGCTTTCTTT. It yields the protein CAWSADRTKAFF.

The chain has TRBV5-4 and TRBJ1-6, with D perhaps matching TRBD1 (5 bases). This CDR3 contains 15 residues. Germline V CDR1 and CDR2: SGHNT, YYREEE (reference sequence). The V gene lost 4 bases and the J gene lost 7 bases, with 15 bases spanning the gap. The CDR3, as DNA: TGTGCCAGCAGCCCCCAGCAGGGTGAGAATTCACCCCTCCACTTT. It codes for CASSPQQGENSPLHF.

The chain recombines TRBV7-3 with TRBJ2-3, with D perhaps TRBD1 or TRBD2 (6 bases each). This CDR3 is built from 15 residues. CDR1 SGHTA and CDR2 FQGTGA come from the germline V gene. V was pared by 5 bases and J by 1 base, with 13 bases between. The CDR3 region is CASSPTGGGTDTQYF. The CDR3, as DNA: TGTGCCAGCAGCCCTACCGGGGGCGGCACAGATACGCAGTATTTT.

The J gene is TRBJ1-1, the V gene TRBV19; 7 nucleotides agree with TRBD1. The ends lost 9 bases at V and 3 bases at J; junction bases unmatched: 10. The CDR3 sequence is 14 residues long. CDR1 is LNHDA, CDR2 SQIVND, per germline (reference sequence). CDR3 sequence (DNA): TGTGCCAGCGCCCGACAGGGATGGGACACTGAAGCTTTCTTT. Translating it yields CASARQGWDTEAFF.

This rearrangement joins TRBV5-1 to TRBJ1-5; D not resolved. Per the germline V gene, CDR1 is SGHRS and CDR2 is YFSETQ. CDR3 length: 14 residues. The ends were cut back, 4 bases at V and 5 bases at J, with 13 bases in the middle. CDR3 in DNA: TGCGCCAGCAGCCCATCGACCGGGGATCAGCCCCAGCATTTT. This translates into CASSPSTGDQPQHF.

The chain couples TRBV27 to TRBJ2-7, with 7 bases fitting TRBD2. With V trimmed by 5 bases and J by 2 bases, 6 bases remained unmatched. This CDR3 spans 14 amino acids. Germline CDR1 and CDR2: MNHEY and SMNVEV (reference sequence). CDR3: CASSPSGLAYEQYF. The CDR3 DNA reads as TGTGCCAGCAGTCCTAGCGGTCTTGCCTACGAGCAGTACTTC.

This clone has only a few counts. The chain links TRBV19 to TRBJ1-1; 9 nucleotides agree with TRBD1. The junction had 6 bases not matched to a gene; V was cut back by 1 base and J by 6 bases. Germline CDR1 is LNHDA and CDR2 is SQIVND (reference sequence). This CDR3 spans 15 amino acids. The CDR3 spells CASSIGGTGRAEAFF. The DNA of the CDR3 is TGTGCCAGTAGTATAGGAGGGACAGGGAGGGCTGAAGCTTTCTTT.

This clone was recorded a few times. The rearrangement joins TRBV4-2 to TRBJ2-4, with D tentatively TRBD2 (6 bases). This CDR3 is 16 amino acids long. V was cut by 1 base and J by 8 bases, with 18 bases left in between. CDR1 is LGHNA and CDR2 is YNFKEQ in the germline V gene. The CDR3 protein is CASSQGWGDDTDIQYF. The CDR3 region has the DNA TGTGCCAGCAGCCAAGGTTGGGGGGACGATACAGACATTCAGTACTTC.

This chain uses TRBV6-5 with TRBJ2-7; weak D call: TRBD2 (5 bases). The CDR3 length is 14 residues. V lost 2 bases and J lost 7, with 15 bases in between. Per germline, CDR1 MNHEY and CDR2 SVGAGI. CDR3 in amino acids: CASSYSREAIEQYF. In DNA, the CDR3 is TGTGCCAGCAGTTACAGTCGGGAAGCGATAGAGCAGTACTTC.

The chain employs TRBV7-6 and TRBJ2-1; possibly TRBD1 for D (6 bases). The CDR3 is 17 residues long. The germline V gene encodes CDR1 SGHVS and CDR2 FNYEAQ. V was shortened by 5 bases and J by 5 bases, with 22 bases between the two germline ends. The CDR3 sequence: CASSPGGPGQPNNEQFF. In nucleotides, the CDR3 is TGTGCCAGCAGCCCAGGTGGTCCGGGACAACCCAACAATGAGCAGTTCTTC.

The chain combines TRBV2 with TRBJ1-3, with D unclear. Trimming took off 4 bases at V and 8 bases at J, with 12 bases between the two ends. The CDR3 is made up of 13 amino acids. Looked up from germline, CDR1 is SNHLY and CDR2 is FYNNEI. CDR3 in DNA: TGTGCCAGCAGTGCAAGGGTCTTACACACCATATATTTT. It codes for CASSARVLHTIYF.

The chain combines TRBV25-1 with TRBJ1-1; a weak D match, TRBD1 (5 bases). Germline CDR1 reads MGHDK; CDR2 reads SYGVNS. The CDR3 runs to 13 residues. Trimming shortened V by 0 bases and J by 4 bases, and 6 bases separated the two germline ends. The CDR3 coding sequence is TGTGCCAGCAGTGAATACGGGGGCACTGAAGCTTTCTTT. It specifies CASSEYGGTEAFF.

For this clone: In the same sample, other DNA sequences code for this CDR3. The chain recombines TRBV27 with TRBJ1-2; maybe TRBD1 (5 bases). V gave up 6 bases and J gave up 5 bases, with 19 bases separating them. The CDR3 loop spans 15 amino acids. The germline V gene has CDR1 MNHEY and CDR2 SMNVEV (reference sequence). The CDR3 coding sequence is TGTGCCAGCAGAAACCGAGACAGCTTTCCTTATGGCTACACCTTC. This translates into CASRNRDSFPYGYTF.

This rearrangement joins TRBV21-1 to TRBJ2-3. TRBV21-1 is recorded as a pseudogene. The CDR3 loop spans 20 amino acids. CDR3 DNA: TGTGCCAGCACCCCGGACAGTCTCGAGATTACTAGCAGATACACAGATACGCAGTATTTT. It encodes CASTPDSLEITSRYTDTQYF.

The chain is built from TRBV25-1 and TRBJ1-2, with 8 bases matching TRBD1. This CDR3 is 13 amino acids long. Germline V CDR1 and CDR2: MGHDK, SYGVNS. After removal of 5 bases from V and 7 bases from J, the junction contained 6 bases not matched to a gene. CDR3 region: CASSPTGVGGYTF. DNA of the CDR3: TGTGCCAGCAGTCCGACAGGGGTGGGTGGCTACACCTTC.